Listed below are T cell receptor beta chains from one sample, sequenced in a study of cytomegalovirus exposure and HLA in healthy donors. Method: immunoSEQ multiplex PCR; TCRdb's copy keeps in-frame clones and lacks some. This repertoire shows under 200,000 clones, 60% to 80% found once; its top ten account for about 9.5%. The sample taken for sequencing was PBMCs. The receptor source for this set is a man between 18 and 29 years old in good health and CMV-seropositive. The CDR3 runs from the conserved cysteine through the conserved F or W. The D gene is left open where the match is weak. Some rows have no size entry. The others give once, few or many, or a class for an expanded clone.

v_call	j_call	d_call	clone_size	cdr3_nt	cdr3_aa
TRBV18	TRBJ2-3	TRBD2	.	TGTGCCAGCTCACTCGGAATAGCGGGAGGAACAGATACGCAGTATTTT	CASSLGIAGGTDTQYF
TRBV9	TRBJ2-3	TRBD2	.	TGTGCCAGCACCGGGACTAGCGGTTACACAGATACGCAGTATTTT	CASTGTSGYTDTQYF
TRBV19	TRBJ2-2	TRBD2	.	TGTGCCAGTAGTATAGATCCCGTCAGACTAGCGGGACCCACCGGGGAGCTGTTTTTT	CASSIDPVRLAGPTGELFF
TRBV13	TRBJ1-1	.	.	TGTGCCAGCAGCGACGATCAGGGATACACTGAAGCTTTCTTT	CASSDDQGYTEAFF
TRBV29-1	TRBJ1-4	TRBD1	.	TGCAGCGTCGGAAGGACAGGGGGCGGGGAGGAAAAACTGTTTTTT	CSVGRTGGGEEKLFF
TRBV2	TRBJ2-1	TRBD1	.	TGTGCCAGCAAGACAGGGGGCTCCTACAATGAGCAGTTCTTC	CASKTGGSYNEQFF
TRBV11-2	TRBJ1-6	.	.	TGTGCCAGCAGCTTAGTTGTAGGGGGAAGTTCACCCCTCCACTTT	CASSLVVGGSSPLHF
TRBV4-1	TRBJ1-1	TRBD1	.	TGCGCCAGCAGCCAACCCGGGACAGAAGTGAAAGCTTTCTTT	CASSQPGTEVKAFF
TRBV29-1	TRBJ2-3	TRBD1	.	TGCAGCGTCTCAGGGGGCCGGGGAGATACGCAGTATTTT	CSVSGGRGDTQYF
TRBV13	TRBJ1-3	.	.	TGTGCCAGCAGGGGGCGGACCGCTTACTCTGGAAACACCATATATTTT	CASRGRTAYSGNTIYF
TRBV4-3	TRBJ2-1	.	.	TGCGCCAGCAGCCGTCAGCTAGACAATGAGCAGTTCTTC	CASSRQLDNEQFF
TRBV6-9	TRBJ1-6	TRBD1	few	TGTGCCAGCAGCAGGGACAGTAATTCACCCCTCCACTTT	CASSRDSNSPLHF
TRBV14	TRBJ2-7	.	.	TGTGCCAGCAGCCAACCGAGATCCACTTCCCGCGAGCAGTACTTC	CASSQPRSTSREQYF
TRBV4-2	TRBJ1-1	.	.	TGTGCCAGCAGCCAAGCCACAGAGCCGAACACTGAAGCTTTCTTT	CASSQATEPNTEAFF
TRBV10-3	TRBJ1-4	TRBD1	once	TGTGCCATCAGTGAGTCGACAGGGGATGAAAAACTGTTTTTT	CAISESTGDEKLFF
TRBV5-1	TRBJ1-2	.	.	TGCGCCAGCAGCTTCGACCCCATCAGGGGTAACTATGGCTACACCTTC	CASSFDPIRGNYGYTF
TRBV27	TRBJ1-1	.	.	TGTGCCAGCAGTGAAACAGGGAGTGAGACTGAAGCTTTCTTT	CASSETGSETEAFF
TRBV4-3	TRBJ1-2	TRBD1	.	TGCGCCAGCAGCCCAGGGCAGGGGGCTTATGGCTACACCTTC	CASSPGQGAYGYTF
TRBV11-2	TRBJ2-1	TRBD2	.	TGTGCCAGCAGCTTAGCGGCGGGGGACAATGAGCAGTTCTTC	CASSLAAGDNEQFF
TRBV9	TRBJ2-1	.	.	TGTGCCAGCAGCGTAGGAGCTAGCCCCTACAATGAGCAGTTCTTC	CASSVGASPYNEQFF
TRBV4-1	TRBJ2-5	.	.	TGCGCCAGCAGCCAATTGGGGGGAAAAGAGACCCAGTACTTC	CASSQLGGKETQYF
TRBV27	TRBJ2-7	TRBD1	.	TGTGCCAGCAGTTCCGGGACAGACTCCTACGAGCAGTACTTC	CASSSGTDSYEQYF
TRBV2	TRBJ2-5	.	.	TGTGCCACCTCTATTGACACTCAGAAGGCCCAGTACTTC	CATSIDTQKAQYF
TRBV5-4	TRBJ1-4	TRBD1	.	TGTGCCAGCAGAAACAGGGGGTCAGATAATGAAAAACTGTTTTTT	CASRNRGSDNEKLFF
TRBV6-1	TRBJ2-5	TRBD2	.	TGTGCCAGCAGTTCCGGGGAGGGGCGGGCGGAGACCCAGTACTTC	CASSSGEGRAETQYF
TRBV2	TRBJ2-1	TRBD2	once	TGTGCCAGCAGTCAAGACTATAGCGGGGCAACCTACAATGAGCAGTTCTTC	CASSQDYSGATYNEQFF
TRBV6-5	TRBJ1-2	TRBD1	.	TGTGCCAGTACAGGACAGGATGTTAACTATGGCTACACCTTC	CASTGQDVNYGYTF
TRBV6-5	TRBJ2-2	TRBD1	.	TGTGCCAGCAGTTCACAGGGGGGCACCGGGGAGCTGTTTTTT	CASSSQGGTGELFF
TRBV7-9	TRBJ2-3	TRBD2	.	TGTGCCACCAAGAGCGGGGGGGAAGTCACAGATACGCAGTATTTT	CATKSGGEVTDTQYF
TRBV27	TRBJ1-6	.	few	TGTGCCAGCAGGGGCAGGGGTTTGGGCCTCGGGACACCCCTCCACTTT	CASRGRGLGLGTPLHF
TRBV7-9	TRBJ1-5	.	once	TGTTCCAGCAGCTTAGCCACAGGGAGTAAAGGGAATCAGCCCCAGCATTTT	CSSSLATGSKGNQPQHF
TRBV2	TRBJ2-7	.	once	TGTGCCAGCAAGATCATTAGCTCCTACGAGCAGTACTTC	CASKIISSYEQYF
TRBV10-1	TRBJ2-1	TRBD1	few	TGCGCCAGCACGGACAGGGCATCTAGCTCCTACAATGAGCAGTTCTTC	CASTDRASSSYNEQFF
TRBV4-3	TRBJ1-5	TRBD1	once	TGCGCCAGCAGCCAGGACAGACAGGGGCCTCAGCCCCAGCATTTT	CASSQDRQGPQPQHF
TRBV18	TRBJ1-5	TRBD1	.	TGTGCCAGCTCACCGGCGGACAGGACCCAGCCCCAGCATTTT	CASSPADRTQPQHF